This T cell receptor (beta chain) originates from a study of PD-1 blockade in classical Hodgkin lymphoma. Study overall: On a schedule of every 2 weeks, patients received nivolumab 3 mg/kg intravenously.

Germline V gives CDR1 SGHAT, CDR2 FQNNGV. This CDR3 is built from 18 residues. V was clipped by 1 base and J by 2 bases; unmatched bases: 14. As concerns this clone: Antigen: not known.

Study outcomes and limitations: Newly diagnosed patients had baseline TCR diversity that was reportedly lower than that of healthy donors.

Patients all relapsed after autologous stem cell transplantation, and there was variation in brentuximab vedotin exposure. Each best response was a complete response, a partial response or progressive disease. Using immunoSEQ multiplex PCR, the repertoire was profiled, and TCRdb retains in-frame clones only, with some absent. The sample lists 20,000 to 25,000 clones, 71% occurring once. The chain carries TRBV11-2 and TRBJ2-7, with TRBD1 matching 7 bases. The sequence came from a human donor with classical Hodgkin lymphoma. The sample consisted of peripheral blood mononuclear cells (PBMCs), taken at baseline. The CDR3 sequence is CASSLVTMSMGQPYEQYF. DNA of the CDR3: TGTGCCAGCAGCTTAGTAACGATGTCGATGGGACAGCCCTACGAGCAGTACTTC. The full variable domain, with the rest looked up from reference TRBV11-2 and TRBJ2-7, is EAGVAQSPRYKIIEKRQSVAFWCNPISGHATLYWYQQILGQGPKLLIQFQNNGVVDDSQLPKDRFSAERLKGVDSTLKIQPAKLEDSAVYLCASSLVTMSMGQPYEQYFGPGTRLTVT.